The T cell receptor beta chain described here comes from a study of cytomegalovirus exposure and HLA in healthy donors. Across the study: Around four fifths of 350 to 400 genotyped donors fell in the Caucasian-associated ancestry cluster. Whole-study results and caveats: Exclusion applied to some V segments, including TRBV6-2 and TRBV6-3, as they were indistinguishable. The authors confirmed in vitro that a few CMV-associated chains were specific for CMV antigens.

This CDR3 has 14 residues. The V gene lost 5 bases and the J gene lost 3 bases, with 14 bases spanning the gap. Looked up from germline, CDR1 is SGHNT and CDR2 is YYREEE (reference sequence). Regarding this clone: Its antigen is not identified.

Amplification used 60 Vbeta primers and 13 Jbeta primers. In the authors' methods: Unique TCR beta chains numbered around 80 million in a later analysis, with roughly 9.9 million shared. The repertoire was sequenced with immunoSEQ multiplex PCR; TCRdb's copy has only in-frame clones and lacks some. D and trimming were read from the DNA, whereas the V and J calls and clone size are those reported in that table. Found here are fewer than 120,000 clones, around 78% of them singletons; the top ten hold around 1.3%. The source of this sequence is a woman aged 25-40 years in good health and CMV-seronegative. The rearrangement joins TRBV5-4 to TRBJ1-2; D unclear. Sequencing was carried out using PBMCs. CDR3 bases: TGTGCCAGCAGGGGCCCCAGGACTGACTATGGCTACACCTTC. It yields the protein CASRGPRTDYGYTF. Combining the CDR3 with reference TRBV5-4 and TRBJ1-2 gives the whole variable domain ETGVTQSPTHLIKTRGQQVTLRCSSQSGHNTVSWYQQALGQGPQFIFQYYREEENGRGNFPPRFSGLQFPNYSSELNVNALELDDSALYLCASRGPRTDYGYTFGSGTRLTVV.